This TCR beta chain was retrieved from a study of Graves' ophthalmopathy and Graves' hyperthyroidism. This CDR3 spans 13 amino acids. Deletions cut 5 bases from V and 5 bases from J, with 13 bases between. Germline CDR1 reads SEHNR; CDR2 reads FQNEAQ (reference sequence). This clonotype was counted only a few times. The study enrolled ophthalmopathy donors with moderate-to-severe activity, CAS ≥3, NOSPECS ≥4 and duration under 3 months. Transcripts of RNA were the source for amplifying TCR beta CDR3 regions. RT-PCR in the first round used HTBI primers; a second-round multiplex PCR followed. Each CDR3 protein is one row after TCRdb ran MiXCR on the multiplex PCR reads. The sample shows 200,000 to 300,000 distinct CDR3 sequences, roughly 50% of them seen only once.

The sequence derives from an adult man with Graves' ophthalmopathy. Source material: peripheral blood. The genes are TRBV7-9 and TRBJ2-7; D may be TRBD2 (7 bases). This CDR3 reads CASSPPGGHEQYF. CDR3 nucleotides: TGTGCCAGCAGCCCCCCGGGGGGCCACGAGCAGTACTTC.